This TCR beta chain was identified during a study of CD4 T cells in relation to SARS-CoV-2 and coronaviruses. CDR1 SGHVS and CDR2 FQNEAQ come from the germline V gene. Trimming cost V 4 bases and J 0 bases, with 11 bases left between them. The CDR3 consists of 15 residues. Some clones are missing from TCRdb's copy, which holds only in-frame ones; the method was immunoSEQ multiplex PCR. The repertoire holds some 38,000 clones, about three quarters seen once, with about a fifth in the top ten. In its sample, this clone was seen a few times. The antigen is unknown. The receptor's source is an adult with COVID-19. The material sequenced was memory CD4+ T cells from PBMCs, cultured in vitro. The V call is TRBV7-8, the J call TRBJ2-3; D not resolved. Here the CDR3 reads CASSYRAFSTDTQYF. In nucleotides, the CDR3 is TGTGCCAGCAGCTACAGAGCTTTTAGCACAGATACGCAGTATTTT.